This T cell receptor beta chain was sequenced for a study of blood T cell repertoires in COVID-19. Study-wide context: Acute and convalescent COVID-19 specimens originated in the United States, Italy and Spain.

Germline-derived CDR1 and CDR2 are KGHSH and LQKENI. Between the trimmed V and J ends, which lost 5 bases and 4 bases, there was a span of 5 bases. This CDR3 is 11 amino acids long. Authors' methods: Amplification from reference gene primers served as the basis for estimated nucleated cell counts. Generated by immunoSEQ multiplex PCR, the TCRdb table keeps only in-frame clones and is missing some. V and J calls and clone size are given by that table; D and trimming were obtained from the DNA. The repertoire holds some 83,000 clones, with approximately 79% as singletons. Sequenced: peripheral blood. The sequence was collected from a woman of 80 years or more with acute or convalescent COVID-19. V and J are TRBV18 and TRBJ1-1; weak D call: TRBD1 (5 bases). CDR3 sequence (DNA): TGTGCCAGCTCAACAGGCACTGAAGCTTTCTTT. It yields the protein CASSTGTEAFF. The entire variable domain, with the rest obtained from reference TRBV18 and TRBJ1-1, is as follows: NAGVMQNPRHLVRRRGQEARLRCSPMKGHSHVYWYRQLPEEGLKFMVYLQKENIIDESGMPKERFSAEFPKEGPSILRIQQVVRGDSAAYFCASSTGTEAFFGQGTRLTVV.